One and the same sample provided the 20 T cell receptor beta chains below, sequenced in a study of shared clonotypes between healthy human individuals. The assay was immunoSEQ multiplex PCR, and TCRdb's table has in-frame clones only and misses some. The profile covers 2 million to 2.5 million clones, with 92% appearing a single time and about 0.36% taken by the ten largest. The sample taken for sequencing was naive CD4+ T cells from PBMCs. As for subset: CD45RA+ positively selected. Receptor source: a man aged 18 to 29 in good health. Some clones in this sample may be carry-over from other donors' samples.

The chain is built from TRBV11-1 and TRBJ2-1; 14 bases match TRBD2. V dropped 5 bases and J dropped 5; count of bases not matched to a gene: 8. Germline loops: CDR1 SGHAT, CDR2 FQDESV (reference sequence). This CDR3 comprises 17 residues. As DNA, the CDR3 is TGTGCCAGCAGCCCCGGACTAGCGGGAGGAGGTGACAATGAGCAGTTCTTC. Protein: CASSPGLAGGGDNEQFF.

The chain couples TRBV5-1 to TRBJ1-1, with D unclear. The germline gives CDR1 SGHRS, CDR2 YFSETQ. This CDR3 spans 14 amino acids. V was cut by 4 bases and J by 2 bases, with 12 bases left in between. Here the CDR3 reads CASSELGFNTEAFF. CDR3 nucleotide sequence: TGCGCCAGCAGCGAGTTGGGATTTAACACTGAAGCTTTCTTT.

As concerns this clone: Within the sample, other DNA sequences also encode this same CDR3. The chain recombines TRBV28 with TRBJ2-1; the D is unclear. Germline CDR1 and CDR2: MDHEN and SYDVKM. The CDR3 loop spans 12 amino acids. V was cut by 4 bases and J by 7 bases, with 8 bases left in between. For the CDR3, the DNA is TGTGCCAGCAGTTCGAGAGGAAATGAGCAGTTCTTC. Translating it yields CASSSRGNEQFF.

This sequence joins TRBV28 and TRBJ2-5; D perhaps matches TRBD2 (6 bases). V dropped 2 bases and J dropped 5 bases, with 15 bases sitting between them. Looked up from germline, CDR1 is MDHEN and CDR2 is SYDVKM. The CDR3 is 15 residues long. In nucleotides, the CDR3 is TGTGCCAGCAGTTTACCGGCACTAGCCGGGGAGACCCAGTACTTC. It specifies CASSLPALAGETQYF.

The chain has TRBV6-1 and TRBJ2-7; a weak D match, TRBD1 (5 bases). The germline gives CDR1 MNHNS, CDR2 SASEGT. CDR3 size: 13 residues. V was trimmed by 5 bases and J by 3 bases, leaving 11 bases between them. CDR3 in DNA: TGTGCCAGCAGTAATACAGGCATCTACGAGCAGTACTTC. Protein product: CASSNTGIYEQYF.

This sequence joins TRBV28 and TRBJ1-3, with TRBD1 as a possible D gene (6 bases). The V end was cut by 7 bases, the J end by 7 bases, with 17 bases between. The germline gives CDR1 MDHEN, CDR2 SYDVKM. CDR3 size: 14 residues. The CDR3 loop is CASIRGTLGNTIYF. The DNA for the CDR3 is TGTGCCAGCATTAGGGGGACATTGGGTAACACCATATATTTT.

The chain has TRBV4-2 and TRBJ2-7, with D possibly being TRBD1 (7 bases). V was cut by 1 base and J by 3 bases, with 13 bases left in between. The CDR3 extends over 15 amino acids. Germline V CDR1 and CDR2: LGHNA, YNFKEQ. CDR3 bases: TGTGCCAGCAGCCAAGTAACAGGGGAGGACTACGAGCAGTACTTC. It is translated as CASSQVTGEDYEQYF.

V gene TRBV28 combines with J gene TRBJ2-4; 7 nucleotides line up with TRBD1. Trimming cost V 6 bases and J 7 bases; bases outside gene matches: 9. Per the germline V gene, CDR1 is MDHEN and CDR2 is SYDVKM. This CDR3 spans 14 amino acids. The CDR3 nucleotides read TGTGCCAGCAGCAGAGGGGGCGGCTCCAACATTCAGTACTTC. This encodes CASSRGGGSNIQYF. The whole variable domain, remainder taken from reference TRBV28 and TRBJ2-4, is DVKVTQSSRYLVKRTGEKVFLECVQDMDHENMFWYRQDPGLGLRLIYFSYDVKMKEKGDIPEGYSVSREKKERFSLILESASTNQTSMYLCASSRGGGSNIQYFGAGTRLSVL.

The rearrangement links TRBV6-5 to TRBJ2-1, with D unclear. The ends were cut back, 2 bases at V and 8 bases at J, with 10 bases in the middle. This CDR3 has 13 amino acids. The germline CDR1 and CDR2 sequences are MNHEY and SVGAGI. Here the CDR3 reads CASSYDISDEQFF. The CDR3 DNA is TGTGCCAGCAGTTACGATATTAGTGATGAGCAGTTCTTC.

This rearrangement joins TRBV4-2 to TRBJ2-2; 8 bases are a match to TRBD2. CDR3 length: 18 amino acids. The V gene's germline CDR1 is LGHNA and CDR2 YNFKEQ. Unmatched junction bases numbered 12, after V lost 1 base and J lost 5 bases. The CDR3 coding sequence is TGTGCCAGCAGCCAAGTCGGGGCGCGGGAGGCGGGGACCGGGGAGCTGTTTTTT. Protein sequence: CASSQVGAREAGTGELFF.

V usage is TRBV29-1 and J usage is TRBJ1-1, with D perhaps matching TRBD1 (6 bases). Per the germline V gene, CDR1 is SQVTM and CDR2 is ANQGSEA. The CDR3 totals 14 residues. Trimming pared 8 bases from V and 2 bases from J, leaving 18 bases between. The chain's CDR3 is CSSRLGGINTEAFF. The CDR3 bases are TGCAGCTCTAGGCTTGGGGGCATCAACACTGAAGCTTTCTTT.

The V call is TRBV28, the J call TRBJ2-3; D gene uncertain. V was pared by 8 bases and J by 4 bases, with 16 bases between. CDR1 and CDR2 (germline): MDHEN, SYDVKM. The CDR3 has 14 residues. The DNA for the CDR3 is TGTGCCAGCGACTCGAGGCTCTCTCCAGATACGCAGTATTTT. As protein: CASDSRLSPDTQYF.

The chain employs TRBV5-1 and TRBJ2-7; 16 nucleotides line up with TRBD2. V gave up 4 bases and J gave up 1 base; unmatched junction bases: 5. CDR3 length: 17 amino acids. Germline V CDR1 and CDR2: SGHRS, YFSETQ. The CDR3 bases are TGCGCCAGCAGCCAGGGACTAGCGGGAGGGACATCCTACGAGCAGTACTTC. Amino acid sequence: CASSQGLAGGTSYEQYF.

The rearrangement uses TRBV18 and TRBJ2-7; 7 nucleotides line up with TRBD1. V trimming: 6 bases; J trimming: 3 bases; junction bases outside the gene matches: 14. This CDR3 has 16 amino acids. The germline CDR1 and CDR2 sequences are KGHSH and LQKENI. As DNA, the CDR3 is TGTGCCAGCTCGTCCGTACGACAGGGTTTAAACTACGAGCAGTACTTC. It is translated as CASSSVRQGLNYEQYF.

The count of this clone is one. This chain links TRBV9 with TRBJ2-7; 9 bases line up with TRBD2. The CDR3 is made up of 16 amino acids. Germline-derived CDR1 and CDR2 are SGDLS and YYNGEE. The trim removed 4 bases at V and 0 bases at J, leaving 8 bases unmatched. CDR3 sequence: CASSPTPGLASYEQYF. CDR3 in DNA: TGTGCCAGCAGCCCAACTCCGGGACTAGCCTCCTACGAGCAGTACTTC.

The chain recombines TRBV2 with TRBJ2-1; 9 bases agree with TRBD1. Germline-derived CDR1 and CDR2 are SNHLY and FYNNEI. CDR3 length: 11 amino acids. V lost 10 bases to trimming and J lost 8 bases; unmatched junction nucleotides: 3. The CDR3 DNA follows: TGTGCCACGGGACAGGGTGATGAGCAGTTCTTC. Protein product: CATGQGDEQFF.

The rearrangement uses TRBV2 and TRBJ2-3; D might be TRBD2 (6 bases). The length of the CDR3 is 15 residues. CDR1 is SNHLY, CDR2 FYNNEI, per germline. The V end lost 8 bases, the J end lost 0 bases, and 15 bases lay between the germline ends. The CDR3 loop reads CASGSSVRSTDTQYF. The CDR3 coding sequence is TGTGCCAGCGGGTCTAGCGTTAGAAGCACAGATACGCAGTATTTT. Filled out from reference TRBV2 and TRBJ2-3, the complete variable domain reads EPEVTQTPSHQVTQMGQEVILRCVPISNHLYFYWYRQILGQKVEFLVSFYNNEISEKSEIFDDQFSVERPDGSNFTLKIRSTKLEDSAMYFCASGSSVRSTDTQYFGPGTRLTVL.

The chain has TRBV5-1 and TRBJ2-5; D is possibly TRBD1 (5 bases). The germline V and J ends were trimmed by 5 bases and 13 bases, with 24 bases remaining between them. This CDR3 comprises 14 residues. Germline V lookup: CDR1 SGHRS, CDR2 YFSETQ. The CDR3 bases are TGCGCCAGCAGTCGAGGACAAAGCCGAGAAGGATCGTACTTC. Its translation: CASSRGQSREGSYF.

The V gene is TRBV7-9, the J gene TRBJ2-4; 7 bases map to TRBD2. The CDR3 runs 15 residues. The germline gives CDR1 SEHNR, CDR2 FQNEAQ (reference sequence). Trimming at V came to 5 bases and at J to 2 bases, leaving 6 bases not matched to a gene. CDR3 nucleotides: TGTGCCAGCAGCCCGGCGGGACTAACCAAAAACATTCAGTACTTC. Protein sequence: CASSPAGLTKNIQYF.

The chain links TRBV6-4 to TRBJ2-1; weak D call: TRBD2 (6 bases). V was clipped by 6 bases and J by 2 bases, with 14 bases between them. This CDR3 contains 15 residues. The germline V gene encodes CDR1 MRHNA and CDR2 SNTAGT. The CDR3 loop is CASSMGLAPYNEQFF. CDR3 nucleotide sequence: TGTGCCAGCAGCATGGGGCTAGCGCCCTACAATGAGCAGTTCTTC.